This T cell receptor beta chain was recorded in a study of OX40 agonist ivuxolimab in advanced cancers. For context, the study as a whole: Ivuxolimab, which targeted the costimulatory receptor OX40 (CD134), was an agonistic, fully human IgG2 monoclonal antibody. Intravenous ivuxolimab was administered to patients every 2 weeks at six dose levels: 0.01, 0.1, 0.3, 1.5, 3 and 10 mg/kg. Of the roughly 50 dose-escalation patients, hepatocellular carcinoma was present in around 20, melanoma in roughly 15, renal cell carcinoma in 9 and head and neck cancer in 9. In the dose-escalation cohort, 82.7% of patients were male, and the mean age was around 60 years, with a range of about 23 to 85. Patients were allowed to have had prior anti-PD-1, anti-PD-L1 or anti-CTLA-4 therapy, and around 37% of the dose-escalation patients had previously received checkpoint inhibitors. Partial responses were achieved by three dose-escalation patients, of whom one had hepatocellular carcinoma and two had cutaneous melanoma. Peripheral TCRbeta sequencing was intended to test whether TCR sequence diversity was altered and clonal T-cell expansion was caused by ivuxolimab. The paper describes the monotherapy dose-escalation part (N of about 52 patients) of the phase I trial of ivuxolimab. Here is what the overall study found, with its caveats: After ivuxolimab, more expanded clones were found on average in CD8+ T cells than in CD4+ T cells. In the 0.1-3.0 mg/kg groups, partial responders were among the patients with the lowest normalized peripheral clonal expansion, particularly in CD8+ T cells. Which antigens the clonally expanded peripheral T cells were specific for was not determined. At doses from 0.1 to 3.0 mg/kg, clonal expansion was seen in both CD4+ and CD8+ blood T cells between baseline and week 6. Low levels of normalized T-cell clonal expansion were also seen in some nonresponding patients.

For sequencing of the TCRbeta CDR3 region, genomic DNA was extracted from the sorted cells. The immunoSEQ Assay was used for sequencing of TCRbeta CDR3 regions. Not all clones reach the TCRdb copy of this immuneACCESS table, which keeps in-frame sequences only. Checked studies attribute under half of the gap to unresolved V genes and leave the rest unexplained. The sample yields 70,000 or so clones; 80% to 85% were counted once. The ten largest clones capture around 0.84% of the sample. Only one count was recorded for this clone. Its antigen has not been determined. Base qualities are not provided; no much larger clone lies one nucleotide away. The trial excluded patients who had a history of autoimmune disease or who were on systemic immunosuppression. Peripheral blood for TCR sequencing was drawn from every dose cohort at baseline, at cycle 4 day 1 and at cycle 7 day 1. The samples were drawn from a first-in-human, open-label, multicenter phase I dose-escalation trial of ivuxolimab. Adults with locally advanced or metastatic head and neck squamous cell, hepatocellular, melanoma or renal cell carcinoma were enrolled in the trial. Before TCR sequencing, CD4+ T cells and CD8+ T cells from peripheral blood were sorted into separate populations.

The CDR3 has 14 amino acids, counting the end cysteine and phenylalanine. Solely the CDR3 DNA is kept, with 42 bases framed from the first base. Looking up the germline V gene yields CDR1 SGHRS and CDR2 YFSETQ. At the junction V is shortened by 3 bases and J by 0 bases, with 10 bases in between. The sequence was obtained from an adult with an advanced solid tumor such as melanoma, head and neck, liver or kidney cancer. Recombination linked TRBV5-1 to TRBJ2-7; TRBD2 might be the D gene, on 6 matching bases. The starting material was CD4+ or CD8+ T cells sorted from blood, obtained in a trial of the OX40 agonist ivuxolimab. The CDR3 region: CASSYDGSSYEQYF. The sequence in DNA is TGCGCCAGCAGCTACGACGGGAGCTCCTACGAGCAGTACTTC.